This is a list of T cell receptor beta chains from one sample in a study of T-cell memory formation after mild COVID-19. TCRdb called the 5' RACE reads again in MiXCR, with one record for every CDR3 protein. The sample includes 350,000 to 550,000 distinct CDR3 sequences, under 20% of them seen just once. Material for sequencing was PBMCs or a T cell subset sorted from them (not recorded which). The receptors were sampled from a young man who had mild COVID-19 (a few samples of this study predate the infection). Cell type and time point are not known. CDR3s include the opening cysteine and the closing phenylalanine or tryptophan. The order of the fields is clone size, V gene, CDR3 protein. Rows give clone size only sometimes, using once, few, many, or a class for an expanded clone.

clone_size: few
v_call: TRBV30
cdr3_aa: CAWSPQLAGDTDTQYF

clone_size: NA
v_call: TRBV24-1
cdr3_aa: CATSRTGGHQETQYF

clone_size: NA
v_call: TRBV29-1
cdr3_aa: CSVELREASSYNEQFF

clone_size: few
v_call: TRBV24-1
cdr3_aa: CATSDLVLAGSSGANVLTF

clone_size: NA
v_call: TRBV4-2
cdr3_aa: CASSQEIGPTAAFF

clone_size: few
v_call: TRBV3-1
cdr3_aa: CASSQEQGRGQYF

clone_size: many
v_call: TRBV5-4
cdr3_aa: CASSVVLAGQETQYF

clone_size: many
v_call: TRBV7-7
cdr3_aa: CASSSGQGGQETQYF

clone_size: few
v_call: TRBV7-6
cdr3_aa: CASSRGTGHLTGNTIYF

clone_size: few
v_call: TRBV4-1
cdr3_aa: CASSPPSGGETQYF

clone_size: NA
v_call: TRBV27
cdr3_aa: CASSPNVGVEQFF

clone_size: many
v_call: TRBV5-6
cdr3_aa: CASSQGFSTEAFF

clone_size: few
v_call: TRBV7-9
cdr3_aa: CAGGVGYTEAFF

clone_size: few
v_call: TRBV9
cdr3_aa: CASSVDSNTEAFF

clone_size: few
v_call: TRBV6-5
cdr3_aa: CASSYGWDSVSGANVLTF

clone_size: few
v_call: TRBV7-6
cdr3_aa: CASSRLADNEQFF

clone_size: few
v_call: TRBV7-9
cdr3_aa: CASSSTVFETQYF

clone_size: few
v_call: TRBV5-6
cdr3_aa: CASGGASSGNTIYF

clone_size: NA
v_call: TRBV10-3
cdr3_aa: CAISGRASGEGTSYEQYF

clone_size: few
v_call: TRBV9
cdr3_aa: CASSPSTSAEQYF

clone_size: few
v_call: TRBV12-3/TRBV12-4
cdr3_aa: CASSLGTLDQPQHF

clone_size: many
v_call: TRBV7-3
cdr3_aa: CASSPHQAGPSYNEQFF

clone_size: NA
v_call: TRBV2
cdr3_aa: CASLLAGAKNIQYF

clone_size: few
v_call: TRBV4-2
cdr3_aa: CASSQDQLYTDTQYF

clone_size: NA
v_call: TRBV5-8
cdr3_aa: CASSLVFPTAARGNTIYF

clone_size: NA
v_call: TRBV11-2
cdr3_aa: CASSLTVSGGPPHTQYF

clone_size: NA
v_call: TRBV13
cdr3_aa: CASSPAQPANSYEQYF

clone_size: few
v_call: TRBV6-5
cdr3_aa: CASSYSSVWSEAFF

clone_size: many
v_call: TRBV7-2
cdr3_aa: CASSLDRVNTEAFF